The following is a T cell receptor (beta chain) sequence with its context. CDR3 length: 17 amino acids. V was trimmed by 1 base and J by 1 base, leaving 11 bases between them. Per germline, CDR1 LGHNA and CDR2 YSLEER. The TCR beta repertoire was assessed by survey-level immunoSEQ sequencing. The repertoire was sequenced with immunoSEQ multiplex PCR; TCRdb's copy has only in-frame clones and lacks some. The table shows approximately 70,000 clones, with about 93% occurring only once. The sequencing sample was made of PBMCs. The V gene is TRBV4-3, the J gene TRBJ1-6; D might be TRBD1 (5 bases). The receptor comes from a man aged 40-55 years with rheumatoid arthritis. The CDR3 here is CASSQAGGISYNSPLHF. In DNA form, the CDR3 reads TGCGCCAGCAGCCAAGCGGGGGGAATTTCCTATAATTCACCCCTCCACTTT.